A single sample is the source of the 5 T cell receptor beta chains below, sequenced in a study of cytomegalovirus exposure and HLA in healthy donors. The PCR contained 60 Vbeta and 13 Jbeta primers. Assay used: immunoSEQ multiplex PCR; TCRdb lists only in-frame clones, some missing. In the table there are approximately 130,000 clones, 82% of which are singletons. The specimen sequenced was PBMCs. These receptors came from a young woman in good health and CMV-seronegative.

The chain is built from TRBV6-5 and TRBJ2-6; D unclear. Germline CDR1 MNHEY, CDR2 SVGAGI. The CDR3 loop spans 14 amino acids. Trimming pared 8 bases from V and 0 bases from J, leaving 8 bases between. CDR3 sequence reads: CASREFSGANVLTF. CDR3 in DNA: TGTGCCAGCCGCGAGTTCTCTGGGGCCAACGTCCTGACTTTC.

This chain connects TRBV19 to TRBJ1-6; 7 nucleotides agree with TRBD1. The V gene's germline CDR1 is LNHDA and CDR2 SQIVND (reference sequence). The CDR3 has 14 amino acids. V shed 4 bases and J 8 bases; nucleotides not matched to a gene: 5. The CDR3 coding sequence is TGTGCCAGTAGTAGGCCAGGGGGTGATTCACCCCTCCACTTT. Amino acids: CASSRPGGDSPLHF. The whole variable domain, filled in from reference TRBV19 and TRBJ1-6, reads DGGITQSPKYLFRKEGQNVTLSCEQNLNHDAMYWYRQDPGQGLRLIYYSQIVNDFQKGDIAEGYSVSREKKESFPLTVTSAQKNPTAFYLCASSRPGGDSPLHFGNGTRLTVT.

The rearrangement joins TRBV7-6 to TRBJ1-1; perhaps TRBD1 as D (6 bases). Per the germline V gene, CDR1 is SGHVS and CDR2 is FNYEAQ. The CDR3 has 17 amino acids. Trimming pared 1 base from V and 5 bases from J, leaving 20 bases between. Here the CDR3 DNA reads TGTGCCAGCAGCTTAGGATATGGGGGCGGGCTGGTGACTGAAGCTTTCTTT. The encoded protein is CASSLGYGGGLVTEAFF.

In DNA form, the CDR3 reads TGTGCCAGCAGTTACGTCCACAGGGTAACCGGGGAGCTGTTTTTT. Translating it yields CASSYVHRVTGELFF. The chain employs TRBV6-5 and TRBJ2-2; a possible D gene is TRBD1 (6 bases). The germline gives CDR1 MNHEY, CDR2 SVGAGI. CDR3 length equals 15 residues. Trimming removed 2 bases at V and 5 bases at J, with 12 bases between.

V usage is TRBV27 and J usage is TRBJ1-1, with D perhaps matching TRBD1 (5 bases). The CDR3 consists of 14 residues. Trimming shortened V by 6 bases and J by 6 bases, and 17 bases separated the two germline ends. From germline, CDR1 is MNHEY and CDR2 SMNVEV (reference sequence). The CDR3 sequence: CASRSWGGWAEAFF. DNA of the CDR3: TGTGCCAGCAGATCGTGGGGGGGTTGGGCTGAAGCTTTCTTT.